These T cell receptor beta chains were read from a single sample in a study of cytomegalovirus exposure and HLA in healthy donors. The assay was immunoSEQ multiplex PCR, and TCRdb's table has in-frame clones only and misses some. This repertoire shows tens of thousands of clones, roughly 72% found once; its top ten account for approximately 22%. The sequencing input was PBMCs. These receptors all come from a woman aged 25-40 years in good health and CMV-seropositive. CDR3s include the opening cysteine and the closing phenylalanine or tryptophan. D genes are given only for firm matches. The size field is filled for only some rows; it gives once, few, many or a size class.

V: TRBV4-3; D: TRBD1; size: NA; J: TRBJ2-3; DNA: TGCGCCAGCAGCCAGTACCAGGGGGAGCTCACAGATACGCAGTATTTT; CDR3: CASSQYQGELTDTQYF
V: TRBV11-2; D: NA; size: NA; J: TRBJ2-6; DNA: TGTGCCAGCAGGTCCCCGGGACACAACGTCCTGACTTTC; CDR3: CASRSPGHNVLTF
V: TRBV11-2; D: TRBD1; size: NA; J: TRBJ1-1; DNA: TGTGCCAGCAGTTACAGGGGGGATACTGAAGCTTTCTTT; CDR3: CASSYRGDTEAFF
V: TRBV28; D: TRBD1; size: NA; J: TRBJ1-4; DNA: TGTGCCAGCAGTTCCCTACAGGGGCGAGGCGAAAAACTGTTTTTT; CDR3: CASSSLQGRGEKLFF
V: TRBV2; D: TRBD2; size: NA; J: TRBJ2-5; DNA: TGTGCCAGCAGTGACCGGCGGGAGGGAGAGACCCAGTACTTC; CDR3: CASSDRREGETQYF
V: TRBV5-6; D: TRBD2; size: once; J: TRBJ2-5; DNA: TGTGCCAGCAGCTCTAGACTAGCGGGGTACCAAGAGACCCAGTACTTC; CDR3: CASSSRLAGYQETQYF
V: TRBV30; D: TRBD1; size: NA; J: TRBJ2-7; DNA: TGTGCCTGGAGTGCGCGGACAGGGGGCGAGGCGCAGTACTTC; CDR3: CAWSARTGGEAQYF
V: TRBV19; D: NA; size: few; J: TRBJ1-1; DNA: TGTGCCAGTAGCAGACGGTGGAGCACTGAAGCTTTCTTT; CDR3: CASSRRWSTEAFF
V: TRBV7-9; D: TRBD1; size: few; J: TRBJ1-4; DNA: TGTGCCAGCAGCCAAACAGGGGTAGAAAAACTGTTTTTT; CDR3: CASSQTGVEKLFF
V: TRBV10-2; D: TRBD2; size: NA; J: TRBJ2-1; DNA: TGCGCCAGCAGGGGGACTAGCGGGAAAGGCGTTGAGCAGTTCTTC; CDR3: CASRGTSGKGVEQFF
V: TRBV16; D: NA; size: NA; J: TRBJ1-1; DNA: TGTGCCAGCAGCCAAAGTCCAGGGAACACTGAAGCTTTCTTT; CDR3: CASSQSPGNTEAFF
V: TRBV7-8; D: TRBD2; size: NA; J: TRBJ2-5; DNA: TGTGCCAGCAGCTTAGACGGGAGGGCCGGGGAGACCCAGTACTTC; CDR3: CASSLDGRAGETQYF
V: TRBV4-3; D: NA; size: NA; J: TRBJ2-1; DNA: TGCGCCAGCAGCCAAGGGCCTAGCGCCAAAAGGAGCTCCTACAATGAGCAGTTCTTC; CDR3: CASSQGPSAKRSSYNEQFF
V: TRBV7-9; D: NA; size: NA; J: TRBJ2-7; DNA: TGTGCCAGCAGCCATTCACTGCGAGAGCAGTACTTC; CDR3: CASSHSLREQYF
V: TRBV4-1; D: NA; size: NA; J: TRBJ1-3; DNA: TGCGCCAGCAGCCCCTTGGGGAGACGCTCTGGAAACACCATATATTTT; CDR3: CASSPLGRRSGNTIYF
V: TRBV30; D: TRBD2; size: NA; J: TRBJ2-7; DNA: TGTGCCTGGGGGACTAGCGGCTGGTACGAGCAGTACTTC; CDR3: CAWGTSGWYEQYF
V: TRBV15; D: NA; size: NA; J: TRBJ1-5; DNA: TGTGCCACCACTCAGGGAAGCAATCAGCCCCAGCATTTT; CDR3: CATTQGSNQPQHF
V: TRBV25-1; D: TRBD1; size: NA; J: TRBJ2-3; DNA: TGTGCCAGCACCATGACAGGGGGAGCCACAGATACGCAGTATTTT; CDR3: CASTMTGGATDTQYF
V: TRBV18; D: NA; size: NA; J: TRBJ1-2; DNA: TGTGCCAGCTCACCCCTCTCATCAGGGGTTTATGGCTACACCTTC; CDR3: CASSPLSSGVYGYTF
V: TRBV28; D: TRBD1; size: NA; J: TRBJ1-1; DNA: TGTGCCAGCAGTACGACAGGGTACAACACTGAAGCTTTCTTT; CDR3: CASSTTGYNTEAFF
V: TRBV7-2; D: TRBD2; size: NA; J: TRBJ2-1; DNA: TGTGCCAGCAGCTTATCTGCGGGAGTATCCTACAATGAGCAGTTCTTC; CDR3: CASSLSAGVSYNEQFF
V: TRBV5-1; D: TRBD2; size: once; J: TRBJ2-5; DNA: TGCGCCAGCAGGTTCAGCGGGAGAGAAGAGACCCAGTACTTC; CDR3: CASRFSGREETQYF
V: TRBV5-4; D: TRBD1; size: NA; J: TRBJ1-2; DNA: TGTGCCAGCAGCTTGGGGGACAGGGCCTATGGCTACACCTTC; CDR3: CASSLGDRAYGYTF
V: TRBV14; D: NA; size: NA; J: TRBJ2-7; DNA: TGTGCCAGCAGCCCAAGGGGGACCCACGAGCAGTACTTC; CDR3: CASSPRGTHEQYF
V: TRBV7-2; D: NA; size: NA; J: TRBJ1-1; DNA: TGTGCCAGCAGCCGACAGGAGTATTCGAACACTGAAGCTTTCTTT; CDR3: CASSRQEYSNTEAFF
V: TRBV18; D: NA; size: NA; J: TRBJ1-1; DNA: TGTGCCAGCTCACCACAGACAGCCAGCAACACTGAAGCTTTCTTT; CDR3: CASSPQTASNTEAFF
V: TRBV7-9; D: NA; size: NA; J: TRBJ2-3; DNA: TGTGCCAGCAGCCTACAGGATGGGCGGCTCACAGATACGCAGTATTTT; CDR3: CASSLQDGRLTDTQYF
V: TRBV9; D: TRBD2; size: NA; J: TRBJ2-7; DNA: TGTGCCAGCAGCTTTGGGACTAGCGGGGCCGGGGCCTACGAGCAGTACTTC; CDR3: CASSFGTSGAGAYEQYF
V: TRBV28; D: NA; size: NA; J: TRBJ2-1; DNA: TGTGCCAGCAGAGACCGGAGCGATGAGCAGTTCTTC; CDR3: CASRDRSDEQFF
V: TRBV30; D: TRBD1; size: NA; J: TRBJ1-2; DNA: TGTGCCTGGAGTTTACAGGGGGCGCCCGGCTACACCTTC; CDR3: CAWSLQGAPGYTF
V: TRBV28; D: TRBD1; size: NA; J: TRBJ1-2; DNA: TGTGCCAGCAGTCCACAGGGGGCCCACTATGGCTACACCTTC; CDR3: CASSPQGAHYGYTF
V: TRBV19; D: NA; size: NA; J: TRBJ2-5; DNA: TGTGCCAGTAGTGGTCAGGGGAGAGAGACCCAGTACTTC; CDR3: CASSGQGRETQYF
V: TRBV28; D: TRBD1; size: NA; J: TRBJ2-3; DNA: TGTGCCAGCAGTTTACTGGACAGGGGGATGGATACGCAGTATTTT; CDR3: CASSLLDRGMDTQYF
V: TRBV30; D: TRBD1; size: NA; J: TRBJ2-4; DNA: TGTGCCTGGGGTCCCTGGGACAGGGGGGGAGATCGGAACATTCAGTACTTC; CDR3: CAWGPWDRGGDRNIQYF
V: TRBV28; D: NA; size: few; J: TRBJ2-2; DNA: TGTGCCAGCAGTTTTCCTAGCCCCACCGGGGAGCTGTTTTTT; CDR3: CASSFPSPTGELFF
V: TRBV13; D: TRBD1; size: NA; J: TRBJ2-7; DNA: TGTGCCAGCAGCCCACCACGACAGGGGGTTTCCGAGCAGTACTTC; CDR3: CASSPPRQGVSEQYF